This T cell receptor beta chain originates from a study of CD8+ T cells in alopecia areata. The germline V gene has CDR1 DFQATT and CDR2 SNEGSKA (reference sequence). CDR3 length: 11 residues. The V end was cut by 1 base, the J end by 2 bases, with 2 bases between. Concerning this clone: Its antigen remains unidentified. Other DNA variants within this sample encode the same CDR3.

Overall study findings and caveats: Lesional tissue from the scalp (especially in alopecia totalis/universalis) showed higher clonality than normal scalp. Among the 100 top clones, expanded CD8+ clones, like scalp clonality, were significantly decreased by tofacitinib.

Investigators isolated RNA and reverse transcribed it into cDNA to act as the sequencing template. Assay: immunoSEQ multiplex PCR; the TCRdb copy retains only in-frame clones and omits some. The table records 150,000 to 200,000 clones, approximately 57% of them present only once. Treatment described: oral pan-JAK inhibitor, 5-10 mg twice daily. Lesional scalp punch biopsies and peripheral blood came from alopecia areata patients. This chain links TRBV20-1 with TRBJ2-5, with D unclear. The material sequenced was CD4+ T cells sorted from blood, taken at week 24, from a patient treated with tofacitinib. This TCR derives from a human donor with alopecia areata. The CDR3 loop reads CSARGQETQYF. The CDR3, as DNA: TGCAGTGCTAGAGGTCAAGAGACCCAGTACTTC.